This is a list of T cell receptor beta chains from one sample in a study of TIL therapy for anti-PD-1-resistant metastatic lung cancer. Assay: immunoSEQ multiplex PCR; the TCRdb copy retains only in-frame clones and omits some. In the table there are 7,600 or so clones, about 64% of which are singletons. This specimen consisted of tumor tissue, obtained at baseline. The receptors shown here come from a person aged 25-85 years with non-small cell lung cancer. Each CDR3 is given with its conserved first and last residue. The D gene is left open where the match is weak. Some rows have no size entry. The others give once, few or many, or a class for an expanded clone.

D: TRBD1; J: TRBJ2-1; V: TRBV13; size: few; CDR3: CASSLGQGLNNEQFF; DNA: TGTGCCAGCAGCTTGGGACAGGGACTTAACAATGAGCAGTTCTTC
D: -; J: TRBJ2-5; V: TRBV29-1; size: -; CDR3: CSVESGVETQYF; DNA: TGCAGCGTTGAATCGGGAGTGGAGACCCAGTACTTC
D: -; J: TRBJ1-1; V: TRBV6-4; size: once; CDR3: CASTESQGSTEAFF; DNA: TGTGCCAGCACCGAATCTCAGGGGAGCACTGAAGCTTTCTTT
D: -; J: TRBJ1-3; V: TRBV7-2; size: -; CDR3: CASSLASPSSGNTIYF; DNA: TGTGCCAGCAGCTTAGCGTCTCCTAGCTCTGGAAACACCATATATTTT
D: TRBD1; J: TRBJ2-7; V: TRBV18; size: few; CDR3: CASSPGQGVYYEQYF; DNA: TGTGCCAGCTCACCGGGACAGGGGGTTTACTACGAGCAGTACTTC
D: TRBD2; J: TRBJ2-3; V: TRBV7-2; size: -; CDR3: CASTLVRGGWDTQYF; DNA: TGTGCCAGCACCCTGGTACGGGGGGGCTGGGATACGCAGTATTTT
D: -; J: TRBJ1-2; V: TRBV4-1; size: -; CDR3: CASSQDKAAVSSGYTF; DNA: TGCGCCAGCAGCCAAGATAAGGCAGCCGTATCGTCTGGCTACACCTTC
D: TRBD1; J: TRBJ2-5; V: TRBV10-2; size: -; CDR3: CASRETGGRETQYF; DNA: TGCGCCAGCAGGGAGACAGGGGGCCGGGAGACCCAGTACTTC
D: TRBD2; J: TRBJ2-3; V: TRBV7-9; size: -; CDR3: CASSLGLAGAPDTQYF; DNA: TGTGCCAGCAGCCTGGGGCTAGCGGGAGCCCCAGATACGCAGTATTTT
D: -; J: TRBJ1-2; V: TRBV9; size: -; CDR3: CARAISGAVPSGYTF; DNA: TGTGCCAGGGCGATATCAGGGGCTGTTCCCTCAGGCTACACCTTC
D: -; J: TRBJ2-3; V: TRBV24-1; size: -; CDR3: CATSGDGSGTDTQYF; DNA: TGTGCCACCAGTGGGGACGGCTCGGGGACAGATACGCAGTATTTT
D: -; J: TRBJ1-3; V: TRBV5-1; size: few; CDR3: CASSLSGGNTIYF; DNA: TGCGCCAGCAGCTTGTCAGGGGGAAACACCATATATTTT
D: -; J: TRBJ2-7; V: TRBV7-8; size: -; CDR3: CASHLGVGHEQYF; DNA: TGTGCCAGCCACCTTGGGGTCGGCCACGAGCAGTACTTC
D: -; J: TRBJ1-2; V: TRBV30; size: once; CDR3: CAWVKTGGYTF; DNA: TGTGCCTGGGTTAAGACAGGTGGCTACACCTTC
D: -; J: TRBJ2-7; V: TRBV2; size: -; CDR3: CASSDVVLRGEQYF; DNA: TGTGCCAGCAGTGATGTCGTTTTGAGGGGCGAGCAGTACTTC
D: -; J: TRBJ2-7; V: TRBV3-1/TRBV3-2; size: -; CDR3: CASSGGAISYEQYF; DNA: TGTGCCAGCAGCGGAGGGGCTATATCCTACGAGCAGTACTTC
D: TRBD2; J: TRBJ2-5; V: TRBV4-2; size: -; CDR3: CASSQGPGLAKEETQYF; DNA: TGTGCCAGCAGCCAAGGCCCGGGACTAGCGAAGGAAGAGACCCAGTACTTC
D: -; J: TRBJ1-2; V: TRBV15; size: -; CDR3: CATSRGGDTPVYTF; DNA: TGTGCCACCAGCAGAGGGGGGGACACCCCCGTTTACACCTTC
D: TRBD1; J: TRBJ2-1; V: TRBV5-1; size: -; CDR3: CASRPEPGQFFIEQFF; DNA: TGCGCCAGCAGACCTGAACCGGGACAGTTCTTTATTGAGCAGTTCTTC
D: -; J: TRBJ1-2; V: TRBV5-1; size: few; CDR3: CASSPSGAGEYYGYTF; DNA: TGCGCCAGCAGCCCCTCTGGGGCAGGGGAATACTATGGCTACACCTTC
D: -; J: TRBJ1-5; V: TRBV19; size: -; CDR3: CASNVRGNQPQHF; DNA: TGTGCCAGTAACGTCAGGGGCAATCAGCCCCAGCATTTT
D: TRBD1; J: TRBJ1-3; V: TRBV18; size: -; CDR3: CASSPNYGQGRNTIYF; DNA: TGTGCCAGCTCACCAAACTACGGACAGGGGAGAAACACCATATATTTT
D: -; J: TRBJ1-1; V: TRBV19; size: -; CDR3: CASSIWANTEAFF; DNA: TGTGCCAGTAGTATCTGGGCTAACACTGAAGCTTTCTTT
D: -; J: TRBJ2-1; V: TRBV4-2; size: -; CDR3: CASSQNPAARGDEQFF; DNA: TGTGCCAGCAGTCAGAACCCAGCGGCCAGGGGGGATGAGCAGTTCTTC
D: -; J: TRBJ2-1; V: TRBV6-1; size: few; CDR3: CASSEAPSSGAEQFF; DNA: TGTGCCAGCAGTGAAGCTCCCTCATCGGGGGCTGAGCAGTTCTTC
D: TRBD2; J: TRBJ2-5; V: TRBV11-2; size: -; CDR3: CASSLEARVAGVETQYF; DNA: TGTGCCAGCAGCTTAGAGGCGAGGGTAGCGGGAGTAGAGACCCAGTACTTC
D: -; J: TRBJ1-4; V: TRBV27; size: -; CDR3: CASSYREKLFF; DNA: TGTGCCAGCAGTTACCGGGAAAAACTGTTTTTT
D: -; J: TRBJ2-5; V: TRBV7-3; size: -; CDR3: CASSLVTTETQYF; DNA: TGTGCCAGCAGCTTAGTTACCACGGAGACCCAGTACTTC
D: -; J: TRBJ1-1; V: TRBV19; size: -; CDR3: CASSISRERGEAFF; DNA: TGTGCCAGTAGTATCTCCAGGGAGAGGGGTGAAGCTTTCTTT
D: -; J: TRBJ1-6; V: TRBV3-1/TRBV3-2; size: -; CDR3: CASSQDGYGGSSYNSPLHF; DNA: TGTGCCAGCAGCCAAGATGGATACGGGGGGAGCTCCTATAATTCACCCCTCCACTTT
D: TRBD1; J: TRBJ2-1; V: TRBV7-7; size: -; CDR3: CASSPSLQGLQFF; DNA: TGTGCCAGCAGCCCATCCCTACAGGGGCTACAGTTCTTC
D: -; J: TRBJ1-5; V: TRBV3-1/TRBV3-2; size: -; CDR3: CASSQGGGQANQPQHF; DNA: TGTGCCAGCAGCCAAGGAGGAGGGCAGGCCAATCAGCCCCAGCATTTT